This T cell receptor beta chain was captured in a study of blood T cell repertoires in COVID-19. Study as a whole: From T cells, B-cell-depleted T cells, or PBMCs came the material, which was cDNA or gDNA.

Profiled with immunoSEQ multiplex PCR; TCRdb holds only in-frame clones, not every one. The repertoire consists of over 250,000 clones, with approximately 90% occurring once and the leading ten covering 8% to 9%. The CDR3 consists of 18 residues. Trimming removed 1 base from V and 3 bases from J; junction bases left unmatched: 10. From germline, CDR1 is LNHNV and CDR2 YYDKDF (reference sequence). Enrollees, about 18 to 95 years old, lived in 24 US areas. Each participant's cohort was designated according to participant-reported clinical history. Cohort 3 recovery required two negative PCRs, clearance, or symptom resolution.

The chain links TRBV15 to TRBJ2-7; 12 bases fit TRBD2. The sequencing sample was made of PBMCs or T cells enriched from blood (not recorded which). This receptor was obtained from a woman under 30 who had recovered from COVID-19. CDR3: CATSRGRLAGGRSYEQYF. The CDR3 coding sequence is TGTGCCACCAGCAGAGGTCGGCTAGCGGGAGGGCGAAGCTACGAGCAGTACTTC.